The 21 T cell receptor beta chains below were found in one sample sequenced in a study of T cells in Graves' hyperthyroidism and ophthalmopathy. TCR beta CDR3 sequences were amplified from RNA transcripts. A set of HTBI primers served as the primers for a first-round RT-PCR of the TCR CDR3. TCRdb reprocessed the multiplex PCR reads with MiXCR, giving one entry per CDR3 protein. This table has a few hundred thousand distinct CDR3 sequences, roughly 25% appearing once. The sample taken for sequencing was blood. The source is a man aged 50 or older with Graves' hyperthyroidism.

This clonotype was picked up a small number of times. The J gene is TRBJ2-1, the V gene TRBV5-1, with a possible D match to TRBD2 (5 bases). The CDR3 covers 13 residues. Germline CDR1 reads SGHRS; CDR2 reads YFSETQ. Trimming left V 3 bases short and J 10 bases short, with 14 bases between. CDR3 nucleotide sequence: TGCGCCAGCAGCTGGAATAGCGTGATCGAGCAGTTCTTC. Translating gives CASSWNSVIEQFF.

The rearrangement links TRBV5-4 to TRBJ2-3; tentative D call: TRBD1 (6 bases). CDR3 size: 17 residues. Germline CDR1 reads SGHNT; CDR2 reads YYREEE (reference sequence). V was shortened by 0 bases and J by 4 bases, with 18 bases between the two germline ends. As DNA, the CDR3 is TGTGCCAGCAGCTTGGAGGGGCGAGGGAAGGGGGCAGATACGCAGTATTTT. This codes for CASSLEGRGKGADTQYF.

This clonotype has ten or more counts. The J gene is TRBJ2-7, the V gene TRBV3-1, with unresolved D. Trimming removed 3 bases from V and 3 bases from J, with 3 bases in between. CDR1 is LGHDT, CDR2 YNNKEL, per germline (reference sequence). The CDR3 spans 11 residues. The CDR3 is CASSHFYEQYF. In nucleotides, the CDR3 is TGTGCCAGCAGCCACTTCTACGAGCAGTACTTC.

This clonotype was recorded a few times. At one boundary the junction diverges from the germline segment, which might be a read error. The V call is TRBV5-1, the J call TRBJ2-7; D remains unclear. Germline V gene lookup returns CDR1 SGHRS and CDR2 YFSETQ. The CDR3 has 13 amino acids. CDR3 region: CASSLTDSYERYF. The CDR3 bases are TGCGCCAGCAGCTTGACAGACTCCTACGAGCGGTACTTC.

There are a few counts of this clonotype. The chain links TRBV12-3 or TRBV12-4 to TRBJ2-1; 10 bases align to TRBD2. The CDR3 covers 14 residues. The ends lost 6 bases at V and 8 bases at J; junction bases unmatched: 7. CDR3: CASRPRLAGYEQFF. As DNA, the CDR3 is TGTGCCAGCAGACCAAGACTAGCGGGTTATGAGCAGTTCTTC.

The chain links TRBV29-1 to TRBJ2-3; no reliable D call. The V end was cut by 7 bases, the J end by 2 bases, with 19 bases between. CDR3 size: 15 residues. Germline V gene sequence: CDR1 SQVTM, CDR2 ANQGSEA. CDR3 loop: CSAQKDATSTDTQYF. The CDR3 region has the DNA TGCAGCGCCCAAAAGGACGCCACTTCCACAGATACGCAGTATTTT.

V gene TRBV28 combines with J gene TRBJ2-3; D remains ambiguous. The CDR3 is made up of 12 amino acids. Germline V gene sequence: CDR1 MDHEN, CDR2 SYDVKM. The V end lost 8 bases, the J end lost 2 bases, and 8 bases lay between the germline ends. The chain's CDR3 is CASGGPTDTQYF. The CDR3 bases are TGTGCCAGCGGTGGACCCACAGATACGCAGTATTTT. The full variable domain, completed using reference TRBV28 and TRBJ2-3, is DVKVTQSSRYLVKRTGEKVFLECVQDMDHENMFWYRQDPGLGLRLIYFSYDVKMKEKGDIPEGYSVSREKKERFSLILESASTNQTSMYLCASGGPTDTQYFGPGTRLTVL.

V usage is TRBV20-1 and J usage is TRBJ2-1, with D maybe TRBD1 (6 bases). Germline V CDR1 and CDR2: DFQATT, SNEGSKA (reference sequence). The V end was cut by 5 bases, the J end by 8 bases, with 13 bases between. The CDR3 spans 12 residues. The CDR3 DNA is TGCAGTGCTCCTACAGGGTTGCATGAGCAGTTCTTC. Its translation: CSAPTGLHEQFF.

This clonotype showed up many times. The chain carries TRBV7-9 and TRBJ2-7, with 10 bases lining up with TRBD1. Germline V gene lookup returns CDR1 SEHNR and CDR2 FQNEAQ (reference sequence). The V and J ends lost 7 bases and 0 bases, in that order; junction bases with no gene match: 6. The CDR3 spans 15 residues. CDR3 loop: CASNPGQGFSYEQYF. CDR3 sequence (DNA): TGTGCCAGCAACCCGGGACAGGGGTTCTCCTACGAGCAGTACTTC.

J is TRBJ1-1 and V is TRBV28; 10 positions agree with TRBD1. CDR1 and CDR2 from the germline V gene are MDHEN and SYDVKM. J gave up 9 bases and V 6 bases, and 4 bases lay outside the gene matches. The CDR3 covers 12 residues. The CDR3 is CASREDRGKAFF. In DNA form, the CDR3 reads TGTGCCAGCAGGGAGGACAGGGGGAAAGCTTTCTTT.

V gene TRBV7-8 combines with J gene TRBJ1-6; 7 bases match TRBD1. Germline V gene sequence: CDR1 SGHVS, CDR2 FQNEAQ. The CDR3 is 13 residues long. V dropped 1 base and J dropped 14; count of bases not matched to a gene: 5. The DNA of the CDR3 is TGTGCCAGCAGCTTAGTTAGGGGGCAATCCCTCCACTTT. This encodes CASSLVRGQSLHF.

The chain couples TRBV29-1 to TRBJ1-1, with D maybe TRBD1 (6 bases). The V gene lost 6 bases and the J gene lost 11 bases, with 16 bases spanning the gap. CDR1 SQVTM and CDR2 ANQGSEA come from the germline V gene. The CDR3 consists of 11 residues. For the CDR3, the DNA is TGCAGCGTGGACCATACAGGGAAGGCTTTCTTT. As protein: CSVDHTGKAFF.

This sequence joins TRBV5-1 and TRBJ2-7; 10 bases are shared with TRBD1. V was clipped by 2 bases and J by 4 bases; unmatched bases: 9. CDR1 SGHRS and CDR2 YFSETQ come from the germline V gene. The CDR3 spans 16 residues. CDR3: CASSFRGTGALYEQYF. CDR3 DNA: TGCGCCAGCAGCTTCCGAGGGACAGGGGCTCTATACGAGCAGTACTTC.

This clonotype was observed a handful of times. This chain joins TRBV9 and TRBJ2-7, with D maybe TRBD2 (6 bases). The CDR3 contains 15 residues. Per the germline V gene, CDR1 is SGDLS and CDR2 is YYNGEE. V was pared by 2 bases and J by 3 bases, with 15 bases between. CDR3 coding DNA: TGTGCCAGCAGCGTCGGACCGGGAGATCGCTACGAGCAGTACTTC. Protein product: CASSVGPGDRYEQYF.

This clonotype appeared a few times. The junction departs from germline at one end; a sequencing error may be responsible. V is TRBV2 and J is TRBJ2-3; D not resolved. Germline CDR1 is SNHLY and CDR2 is FYNNEI. This CDR3 has 14 amino acids. The chain's CDR3 is CASSEVNSRDTQYF. The CDR3 bases are TGTGCCAGCAGTGAAGTTAATAGCAGAGATACGCAGTATTTT. The whole variable domain, remainder taken from reference TRBV2 and TRBJ2-3, is EPEVTQTPSHQVTQMGQEVILRCVPISNHLYFYWYRQILGQKVEFLVSFYNNEISEKSEIFDDQFSVERPDGSNFTLKIRSTKLEDSAMYFCASSEVNSRDTQYFGPGTRLTVL.

The V gene is TRBV19, the J gene TRBJ2-3; D uncertain. Per germline, CDR1 LNHDA and CDR2 SQIVND (reference sequence). Trimming cost V 3 bases and J 6 bases, with 13 bases left between them. The CDR3 is 14 residues long. CDR3 in amino acids: CASSIGVARDTQYF. DNA for the CDR3: TGTGCCAGTAGTATCGGCGTGGCGCGGGATACGCAGTATTTT.

This clonotype was detected only a few times. The chain uses TRBV20-1 and TRBJ2-7; possible D gene TRBD1, 6 bases. CDR1 and CDR2 (germline): DFQATT, SNEGSKA (reference sequence). Trimming took off 5 bases at V and 3 bases at J, with 14 bases between the two ends. This CDR3 is built from 13 residues. The CDR3 region has the DNA TGCAGTGCTGGAGGACAGTTCTACTACGAGCAGTACTTC. It yields the protein CSAGGQFYYEQYF.

This clonotype was counted at least ten times. The chain has TRBV11-2 and TRBJ2-1, with a weak D call TRBD2 (6 bases). Germline lookup yields CDR1 SGHAT and CDR2 FQNNGV. CDR3 length equals 15 residues. V lost 1 base, J lost 2 bases, and 9 bases lay in between. CDR3 DNA: TGTGCCAGCAGCTTAGGTCTAGCGACCTACAATGAGCAGTTCTTC. Its translation is CASSLGLATYNEQFF.

This clonotype has only a few counts. J is TRBJ1-5 and V is TRBV6-1; D ambiguous. V was clipped by 3 bases and J by 2 bases, with 8 bases between them. In germline, CDR1 is MNHNS, CDR2 SASEGT. This CDR3 has 14 amino acids. The CDR3 DNA follows: TGTGCCAGCAGTGATCCTAGGGGCAATCAGCCCCAGCATTTT. Protein sequence: CASSDPRGNQPQHF.

This clonotype was seen a few times. The chain combines TRBV6-5 with TRBJ1-1; tentatively, D is TRBD1 (6 bases). Trimming took 0 bases from V and 0 from J, leaving 11 bases between them. The CDR3 has 16 amino acids. Germline-derived CDR1 and CDR2 are MNHEY and SVGAGI. CDR3 DNA: TGTGCCAGCAGTTACTCTCGGGGGCCCCTGAACACTGAAGCTTTCTTT. Translating it yields CASSYSRGPLNTEAFF.

There are a few counts of this clonotype. The chain has TRBV4-1 and TRBJ2-3; tentative D call: TRBD2 (5 bases). This CDR3 has 13 residues. V gave up 1 base and J gave up 5 bases, with 7 bases separating them. Germline assignment: CDR1 MGHRA and CDR2 YSYEKL. CDR3 protein: CASSQVGEDTQYF. In nucleotides, the CDR3 is TGCGCCAGCAGCCAAGTCGGGGAAGATACGCAGTATTTT.